These T cell receptor beta chains were read from a single sample in a study of STAT5B mutations in CD4+ large granular lymphocyte leukemia. Repertoires were generated with immunoSEQ multiplex PCR, while TCRdb's copy carries only in-frame clones and drops some. The repertoire holds 45,000 to 55,000 clones, with about 70% as singletons. Sequencing input: CD4+ T cells from blood buffy coats. The origin of the receptors is a human donor in good health. Both conserved end residues are part of each CDR3. A D gene is named only where the DNA matches it firmly. Not all rows give a size; the values are once, few, many and, for expanded clones, a class.

TRBJ1-2 | once | TRBV5-1 | NA | TGCGCCAGCAGCTGGGGAGACAGACCCTTTTCCGCTAACTATGGCTACACCTTC | CASSWGDRPFSANYGYTF
TRBJ2-5 | NA | TRBV6-5 | TRBD1 | TGTGCCAGCAGTTACTCTCAGGGGGACCTCGGAGAGACCCAGTACTTC | CASSYSQGDLGETQYF
TRBJ2-5 | NA | TRBV11-2 | NA | TGTGCCAGCAGCTTAATGTGGGGCCTGCAAGAGACCCAGTACTTC | CASSLMWGLQETQYF
TRBJ2-1 | NA | TRBV11-1 | NA | TGTGCCAGCAGCCGCAGAAACAATGAGCAGTTCTTC | CASSRRNNEQFF
TRBJ2-5 | few | TRBV2 | NA | TGTGCCAGCAGTGAAGAGGGAATAAAGACCCAGTACTTC | CASSEEGIKTQYF
TRBJ1-5 | NA | TRBV19 | TRBD1 | TGTGCCAGTAGTATAAGAACGAAAGGGGGCACCGCCATCAATAGCAATCAGCCCCAGCATTTT | CASSIRTKGGTAINSNQPQHF
TRBJ2-3 | NA | TRBV2 | TRBD2 | TGTGCCAGCACCCTGAGGCGGGGGGGAACAGATACGCAGTATTTT | CASTLRRGGTDTQYF
TRBJ2-5 | NA | TRBV15 | TRBD2 | TGTGCCACCAGCCCACGACTAGCGGGGGGGTTGGAGACCCAGTACTTC | CATSPRLAGGLETQYF
TRBJ1-3 | NA | TRBV6-5 | NA | TGTGCCAGCAGCAGGGTCTCTGGAAACACCATATATTTT | CASSRVSGNTIYF
TRBJ1-3 | NA | TRBV6-1 | NA | TGTGCCAGCAAACACAACTCTGGAAACACCATATATTTT | CASKHNSGNTIYF
TRBJ1-1 | NA | TRBV28 | NA | TGTGCCAGCAGAAGCGGGGGCTGGGGGGGGAACACTGAAGCTTTCTTT | CASRSGGWGGNTEAFF
TRBJ2-3 | NA | TRBV5-1 | TRBD2 | TGCGCCAGCAGTAGCGGGGGGTACACAGATACGCAGTATTTT | CASSSGGYTDTQYF
TRBJ2-7 | NA | TRBV7-2 | NA | TGTGCCAGCAGCGCCCCGGGGGCAGGGTTGGGCTACGAGCAGTACTTC | CASSAPGAGLGYEQYF
TRBJ1-5 | NA | TRBV19 | NA | TGTGCCAGTAGTATAGCCCTCGGGCTTGGCCAGCCCCAGCATTTT | CASSIALGLGQPQHF
TRBJ1-2 | NA | TRBV18 | NA | TGTGCCAGCTCACCACCTGTGGGGAATGGCTACACCTTC | CASSPPVGNGYTF
TRBJ2-1 | once | TRBV4-1 | NA | TGCGCCAGCAGCCAAGATACTGAGCAGTTCTTC | CASSQDTEQFF
TRBJ2-5 | NA | TRBV29-1 | NA | TGCAGCGTTGGTATCGGGGCCCAAGAGACCCAGTACTTC | CSVGIGAQETQYF
TRBJ2-1 | NA | TRBV2 | TRBD1 | TGTGCCAGCAGGTCGGGGACAGGGGGACCATACAATGAGCAGTTCTTC | CASRSGTGGPYNEQFF
TRBJ2-3 | NA | TRBV23-1 | NA | TGCGCCAGCAGTCAATTTCCACGCTGCACAGATACGCAGTATTTT | CASSQFPRCTDTQYF
TRBJ2-3 | NA | TRBV5-1 | TRBD2 | TGCGCCAGCAGCTTGGGACTAGCGGGGGGCCTCGATACGCAGTATTTT | CASSLGLAGGLDTQYF
TRBJ2-3 | NA | TRBV29-1 | NA | TGCAGCGTTGAAGAAACATCAGATACGCAGTATTTT | CSVEETSDTQYF
TRBJ2-7 | NA | TRBV4-2 | NA | TGTGCCAGCAGCCAAGACCTCCCCGGGACAAGCCACTACGAGCAGTACTTC | CASSQDLPGTSHYEQYF
TRBJ1-5 | few | TRBV19 | NA | TGTGCCAGTAGCAGGACGGCGGGCAATCAGCCCCAGCATTTT | CASSRTAGNQPQHF
TRBJ2-1 | once | TRBV7-2 | NA | TGTGCCAGCAGCTTACGCGGGGCGGGGAATGAGCAGTTCTTC | CASSLRGAGNEQFF
TRBJ1-6 | NA | TRBV28 | NA | TGTGCCAGCCTCCTGGCTGGGCGAGATTCACCCCTCCACTTT | CASLLAGRDSPLHF
TRBJ2-1 | few | TRBV7-2 | TRBD2 | TGTGCCAGCAGCGCGAGCGGGGGGGTATACAATGAGCAGTTCTTC | CASSASGGVYNEQFF
TRBJ1-6 | NA | TRBV6-5 | NA | TGTGCCAGCAGTCAGGGGTCAGGGTATAATTCACCCCTCCACTTT | CASSQGSGYNSPLHF
TRBJ2-2 | NA | TRBV7-2 | NA | TGTGCCAGCAGCTTAGCGGGGGGGGCGACCGGGGAGCTGTTTTTT | CASSLAGGATGELFF
TRBJ2-2 | NA | TRBV30 | NA | TGTGCCTGGAGTGCGGCCGGAACCGGGGAGCTGTTTTTT | CAWSAAGTGELFF
TRBJ2-3 | NA | TRBV19 | NA | TGTGCCAGTAGTGTCCTAGGAGATACGCAGTATTTT | CASSVLGDTQYF
TRBJ2-3 | NA | TRBV18 | NA | TGTGCCAGCTCACCTAATAGCGGATACACAGATACGCAGTATTTT | CASSPNSGYTDTQYF
TRBJ1-1 | few | TRBV11-2 | NA | TGTGCCAGCAGCTTAGGGCCCAGGGGAACTGAAGCTTTCTTT | CASSLGPRGTEAFF
TRBJ1-5 | few | TRBV4-1 | TRBD1 | TGCGCCAGCAGCCAAGGGACAGGCGACAATCAGCCCCAGCATTTT | CASSQGTGDNQPQHF
TRBJ2-1 | NA | TRBV18 | NA | TGTGCCAGCTCACCGGACGAGAGCTCCTACAATGAGCAGTTCTTC | CASSPDESSYNEQFF
TRBJ1-6 | NA | TRBV19 | TRBD1 | TGTGCCAGTAACCGCAGGGGGGACTATAATTCACCCCTCCACTTT | CASNRRGDYNSPLHF
TRBJ1-1 | NA | TRBV30 | NA | TGTGCCGCGTCCAGGGGAGGGAACACTGAAGCTTTCTTT | CAASRGGNTEAFF
TRBJ1-5 | few | TRBV28 | NA | TGTGCCAGCAGCGATAATCAGCCCCAGCATTTT | CASSDNQPQHF
TRBJ2-3 | NA | TRBV27 | NA | TGTGCCAGCAAACAGGCCCCTACGGATACGCAGTATTTT | CASKQAPTDTQYF
TRBJ2-3 | NA | TRBV2 | NA | TGTGCCAGCAGTGAGATTTTCAAAGGAGATACGCAGTATTTT | CASSEIFKGDTQYF
TRBJ2-3 | NA | TRBV6-4 | NA | TGTGCCAGCAGTGACACAGAGGGGGATACGCAGTATTTT | CASSDTEGDTQYF
TRBJ2-1 | NA | TRBV7-2 | TRBD1 | TGTGCCAGCAGCTCACCGGGACAGGGGGCGCGGAGTGAGCAGTTCTTC | CASSSPGQGARSEQFF
TRBJ2-5 | NA | TRBV10-3 | NA | TGTGCCATCAGTTTCGGCGAGACCCAGTACTTC | CAISFGETQYF
TRBJ2-1 | few | TRBV2 | TRBD2 | TGTGCCAGCAGTGCCAGCGGGAGAGCGAAGCAGTTCTTC | CASSASGRAKQFF
TRBJ1-4 | NA | TRBV11-2 | TRBD1 | TGTGCCAGCAGCTTCGCGACAGGGGGGTCGGAAAAACTGTTTTTT | CASSFATGGSEKLFF
TRBJ2-2 | few | TRBV19 | NA | TGTGCCAGTAGTACAAGGGCCCCCCCGGAGCTGTTTTTT | CASSTRAPPELFF
TRBJ2-1 | NA | TRBV19 | TRBD1 | TGTGCCAGTAGTAGACAGGGCCTTGAGCAGTTCTTC | CASSRQGLEQFF
TRBJ1-2 | NA | TRBV19 | TRBD1 | TGTGCCAGTAGTATTCGATCCTCGGTACCAGGGGGCGGTGGCTACACCTTC | CASSIRSSVPGGGGYTF
TRBJ2-3 | NA | TRBV9 | NA | TGTGCCAGCAGCGTAGATTTCGGCACAGATACGCAGTATTTT | CASSVDFGTDTQYF
TRBJ2-1 | NA | TRBV28 | TRBD1 | TGTGCCAGCAGTTTGGGACAGGGGGCGTTTTTCTCCTACAATGAGCAGTTCTTC | CASSLGQGAFFSYNEQFF